Below are 13 T cell receptor beta chains sequenced from a single sample in a study of blood T cell repertoires in COVID-19. Clones were sequenced by immunoSEQ multiplex PCR, and TCRdb holds only the in-frame ones, with some missing. The profile covers tens of thousands of clones, with 85% to 95% appearing a single time and under 7.5% taken by the ten largest. The sequencing sample was made of peripheral blood. These receptors were taken from a woman aged 55-69 years with active COVID-19.

The chain uses TRBV28 and TRBJ1-1; D call uncertain. CDR3 size: 14 residues. With 6 bases removed from V and 3 bases from J, the gap between germline ends came to 14 bases. In germline, CDR1 is MDHEN, CDR2 SYDVKM. The chain's CDR3 is CASSPPGSYTEAFF. In nucleotides, the CDR3 is TGTGCCAGCAGCCCCCCGGGGTCGTACACTGAAGCTTTCTTT.

The genes are TRBV7-3 and TRBJ1-1; D remains unclear. Germline CDR1 SGHTA, CDR2 FQGTGA. Between the trimmed V and J ends, which lost 5 bases and 6 bases, there was a span of 10 bases. The CDR3 extends over 12 amino acids. The CDR3 DNA reads as TGTGCCAGCAGCGAGGGCCGGGCTGAAGCTTTCTTT. As protein: CASSEGRAEAFF.

This clone was picked up one time. V is TRBV9 and J is TRBJ2-1; 10 nucleotides agree with TRBD2. CDR1 SGDLS and CDR2 YYNGEE come from the germline V gene. The length of the CDR3 is 18 residues. V lost 4 bases, J lost 1 base, and 11 bases stayed unmatched. CDR3 loop: CASSRNFGSGGSYNEQFF. CDR3 coding DNA: TGTGCCAGCAGCCGCAATTTCGGTAGCGGGGGGTCCTACAATGAGCAGTTCTTC.

The rearrangement links TRBV5-4 to TRBJ2-1, with 8 positions matching TRBD1. V shed 0 bases and J 6 bases; nucleotides not matched to a gene: 8. Germline CDR1 SGHNT, CDR2 YYREEE (reference sequence). The CDR3 is 16 residues long. The CDR3 nucleotides read TGTGCCAGCAGCTTGGGATATCGGACAGGGAGCAATGAGCAGTTCTTC. The encoded protein is CASSLGYRTGSNEQFF.

The rearrangement links TRBV5-1 to TRBJ2-5; the D gene is possibly TRBD1 (5 bases). This CDR3 spans 14 amino acids. Trimming stripped 2 bases from V and 2 bases from J, with 10 bases between. CDR1 is SGHRS and CDR2 is YFSETQ in the germline V gene. DNA for the CDR3: TGCGCCAGCAGCTTCTCAGGGATTCAAGAGACCCAGTACTTC. Protein: CASSFSGIQETQYF. Together with reference TRBV5-1 and TRBJ2-5, the CDR3 gives the full variable domain: KAGVTQTPRYLIKTRGQQVTLSCSPISGHRSVSWYQQTPGQGLQFLFEYFSETQRNKGNFPGRFSGRQFSNSRSEMNVSTLELGDSALYLCASSFSGIQETQYFGPGTRLLVL.

The chain has TRBV24-1 and TRBJ1-5, with TRBD1 matching 10 bases. CDR3 length equals 16 residues. The V gene end was trimmed by 4 bases and the J gene end by 7 bases; junction bases not matched to a gene: 9. Germline assignment: CDR1 KGHDR and CDR2 SFDVKD. CDR3 loop: CATSDSDRGNNQPQHF. In DNA, the CDR3 is TGTGCCACCAGTGACTCGGACAGGGGGAACAACCAGCCCCAGCATTTT.

This sequence joins TRBV3-1 (or the pseudogene TRBV3-2) and TRBJ2-1; D is ambiguous. CDR1 and CDR2 (germline): LGHDT, YNNKEL (reference sequence). V lost 3 bases, J lost 5 bases, and 11 bases lay in between. This CDR3 spans 14 amino acids. The CDR3 spells CASSQWKGDNEQFF. Written as DNA, the CDR3 is TGTGCCAGCAGCCAGTGGAAAGGAGACAATGAGCAGTTCTTC.

The rearrangement uses TRBV19 and TRBJ1-5; no reliable D call. The V end lost 7 bases, the J end lost 2 bases, and 9 bases lay between the germline ends. CDR3 size: 13 residues. The V gene's germline CDR1 is LNHDA and CDR2 SQIVND (reference sequence). The CDR3: CASTAQGNQPQHF. CDR3 nucleotides: TGTGCCAGTACCGCCCAGGGCAATCAGCCCCAGCATTTT.

This clone has just a few counts. The chain recombines TRBV7-8 with TRBJ2-2, with D possibly being TRBD2 (6 bases). Germline assignment: CDR1 SGHVS and CDR2 FQNEAQ. The V end lost 6 bases, the J end lost 4 bases, and 12 bases lay between the germline ends. This CDR3 contains 14 residues. CDR3 loop: CASRIPRGTGELFF. CDR3 DNA: TGTGCCAGCAGAATACCGCGGGGCACCGGGGAGCTGTTTTTT.

V gene TRBV25-1 combines with J gene TRBJ1-1; 7 bases match TRBD1. Germline CDR1 and CDR2: MGHDK and SYGVNS. The V segment lost 7 bases and the J segment 7 bases; nucleotides outside the gene matches: 9. The CDR3 consists of 13 residues. CDR3 in DNA: TGTGCCAGCAAGGCACAGGGGTCTAATGAAGCTTTCTTT. It codes for CASKAQGSNEAFF.

This sequence joins TRBV5-3 and TRBJ2-3; D may be TRBD2 (7 bases). TRBV5-3 is an open reading frame whose function is uncertain. V dropped 4 bases and J dropped 1 base, with 13 bases sitting between them. This CDR3 region has 15 residues. CDR3 loop: CARSAGEGRTDTQYF. As DNA, the CDR3 is TGTGCCAGAAGCGCAGGGGAGGGCCGCACAGATACGCAGTATTTT.

V gene TRBV2 combines with J gene TRBJ1-1; 10 nucleotides agree with TRBD1. Germline CDR1 reads SNHLY; CDR2 reads FYNNEI. V was clipped by 5 bases and J by 5 bases; unmatched bases: 11. This CDR3 region has 16 residues. CDR3 sequence (DNA): TGTGCCAGCAGTCGAAGACAGGGGGCGTTGAGAACTGAAGCTTTCTTT. Protein product: CASSRRQGALRTEAFF.

V usage is TRBV10-3 and J usage is TRBJ1-2, with D possibly TRBD1 on 6 matching bases. This CDR3 is built from 14 residues. Germline V gene lookup returns CDR1 ENHRY and CDR2 SYGVKD. V lost 5 bases and J 6 bases, leaving 16 bases between the germline ends. The CDR3 nucleotides are TGTGCCATCAGTCCCACAGGGATGGGTGATGGCTACACCTTC. This translates into CAISPTGMGDGYTF.